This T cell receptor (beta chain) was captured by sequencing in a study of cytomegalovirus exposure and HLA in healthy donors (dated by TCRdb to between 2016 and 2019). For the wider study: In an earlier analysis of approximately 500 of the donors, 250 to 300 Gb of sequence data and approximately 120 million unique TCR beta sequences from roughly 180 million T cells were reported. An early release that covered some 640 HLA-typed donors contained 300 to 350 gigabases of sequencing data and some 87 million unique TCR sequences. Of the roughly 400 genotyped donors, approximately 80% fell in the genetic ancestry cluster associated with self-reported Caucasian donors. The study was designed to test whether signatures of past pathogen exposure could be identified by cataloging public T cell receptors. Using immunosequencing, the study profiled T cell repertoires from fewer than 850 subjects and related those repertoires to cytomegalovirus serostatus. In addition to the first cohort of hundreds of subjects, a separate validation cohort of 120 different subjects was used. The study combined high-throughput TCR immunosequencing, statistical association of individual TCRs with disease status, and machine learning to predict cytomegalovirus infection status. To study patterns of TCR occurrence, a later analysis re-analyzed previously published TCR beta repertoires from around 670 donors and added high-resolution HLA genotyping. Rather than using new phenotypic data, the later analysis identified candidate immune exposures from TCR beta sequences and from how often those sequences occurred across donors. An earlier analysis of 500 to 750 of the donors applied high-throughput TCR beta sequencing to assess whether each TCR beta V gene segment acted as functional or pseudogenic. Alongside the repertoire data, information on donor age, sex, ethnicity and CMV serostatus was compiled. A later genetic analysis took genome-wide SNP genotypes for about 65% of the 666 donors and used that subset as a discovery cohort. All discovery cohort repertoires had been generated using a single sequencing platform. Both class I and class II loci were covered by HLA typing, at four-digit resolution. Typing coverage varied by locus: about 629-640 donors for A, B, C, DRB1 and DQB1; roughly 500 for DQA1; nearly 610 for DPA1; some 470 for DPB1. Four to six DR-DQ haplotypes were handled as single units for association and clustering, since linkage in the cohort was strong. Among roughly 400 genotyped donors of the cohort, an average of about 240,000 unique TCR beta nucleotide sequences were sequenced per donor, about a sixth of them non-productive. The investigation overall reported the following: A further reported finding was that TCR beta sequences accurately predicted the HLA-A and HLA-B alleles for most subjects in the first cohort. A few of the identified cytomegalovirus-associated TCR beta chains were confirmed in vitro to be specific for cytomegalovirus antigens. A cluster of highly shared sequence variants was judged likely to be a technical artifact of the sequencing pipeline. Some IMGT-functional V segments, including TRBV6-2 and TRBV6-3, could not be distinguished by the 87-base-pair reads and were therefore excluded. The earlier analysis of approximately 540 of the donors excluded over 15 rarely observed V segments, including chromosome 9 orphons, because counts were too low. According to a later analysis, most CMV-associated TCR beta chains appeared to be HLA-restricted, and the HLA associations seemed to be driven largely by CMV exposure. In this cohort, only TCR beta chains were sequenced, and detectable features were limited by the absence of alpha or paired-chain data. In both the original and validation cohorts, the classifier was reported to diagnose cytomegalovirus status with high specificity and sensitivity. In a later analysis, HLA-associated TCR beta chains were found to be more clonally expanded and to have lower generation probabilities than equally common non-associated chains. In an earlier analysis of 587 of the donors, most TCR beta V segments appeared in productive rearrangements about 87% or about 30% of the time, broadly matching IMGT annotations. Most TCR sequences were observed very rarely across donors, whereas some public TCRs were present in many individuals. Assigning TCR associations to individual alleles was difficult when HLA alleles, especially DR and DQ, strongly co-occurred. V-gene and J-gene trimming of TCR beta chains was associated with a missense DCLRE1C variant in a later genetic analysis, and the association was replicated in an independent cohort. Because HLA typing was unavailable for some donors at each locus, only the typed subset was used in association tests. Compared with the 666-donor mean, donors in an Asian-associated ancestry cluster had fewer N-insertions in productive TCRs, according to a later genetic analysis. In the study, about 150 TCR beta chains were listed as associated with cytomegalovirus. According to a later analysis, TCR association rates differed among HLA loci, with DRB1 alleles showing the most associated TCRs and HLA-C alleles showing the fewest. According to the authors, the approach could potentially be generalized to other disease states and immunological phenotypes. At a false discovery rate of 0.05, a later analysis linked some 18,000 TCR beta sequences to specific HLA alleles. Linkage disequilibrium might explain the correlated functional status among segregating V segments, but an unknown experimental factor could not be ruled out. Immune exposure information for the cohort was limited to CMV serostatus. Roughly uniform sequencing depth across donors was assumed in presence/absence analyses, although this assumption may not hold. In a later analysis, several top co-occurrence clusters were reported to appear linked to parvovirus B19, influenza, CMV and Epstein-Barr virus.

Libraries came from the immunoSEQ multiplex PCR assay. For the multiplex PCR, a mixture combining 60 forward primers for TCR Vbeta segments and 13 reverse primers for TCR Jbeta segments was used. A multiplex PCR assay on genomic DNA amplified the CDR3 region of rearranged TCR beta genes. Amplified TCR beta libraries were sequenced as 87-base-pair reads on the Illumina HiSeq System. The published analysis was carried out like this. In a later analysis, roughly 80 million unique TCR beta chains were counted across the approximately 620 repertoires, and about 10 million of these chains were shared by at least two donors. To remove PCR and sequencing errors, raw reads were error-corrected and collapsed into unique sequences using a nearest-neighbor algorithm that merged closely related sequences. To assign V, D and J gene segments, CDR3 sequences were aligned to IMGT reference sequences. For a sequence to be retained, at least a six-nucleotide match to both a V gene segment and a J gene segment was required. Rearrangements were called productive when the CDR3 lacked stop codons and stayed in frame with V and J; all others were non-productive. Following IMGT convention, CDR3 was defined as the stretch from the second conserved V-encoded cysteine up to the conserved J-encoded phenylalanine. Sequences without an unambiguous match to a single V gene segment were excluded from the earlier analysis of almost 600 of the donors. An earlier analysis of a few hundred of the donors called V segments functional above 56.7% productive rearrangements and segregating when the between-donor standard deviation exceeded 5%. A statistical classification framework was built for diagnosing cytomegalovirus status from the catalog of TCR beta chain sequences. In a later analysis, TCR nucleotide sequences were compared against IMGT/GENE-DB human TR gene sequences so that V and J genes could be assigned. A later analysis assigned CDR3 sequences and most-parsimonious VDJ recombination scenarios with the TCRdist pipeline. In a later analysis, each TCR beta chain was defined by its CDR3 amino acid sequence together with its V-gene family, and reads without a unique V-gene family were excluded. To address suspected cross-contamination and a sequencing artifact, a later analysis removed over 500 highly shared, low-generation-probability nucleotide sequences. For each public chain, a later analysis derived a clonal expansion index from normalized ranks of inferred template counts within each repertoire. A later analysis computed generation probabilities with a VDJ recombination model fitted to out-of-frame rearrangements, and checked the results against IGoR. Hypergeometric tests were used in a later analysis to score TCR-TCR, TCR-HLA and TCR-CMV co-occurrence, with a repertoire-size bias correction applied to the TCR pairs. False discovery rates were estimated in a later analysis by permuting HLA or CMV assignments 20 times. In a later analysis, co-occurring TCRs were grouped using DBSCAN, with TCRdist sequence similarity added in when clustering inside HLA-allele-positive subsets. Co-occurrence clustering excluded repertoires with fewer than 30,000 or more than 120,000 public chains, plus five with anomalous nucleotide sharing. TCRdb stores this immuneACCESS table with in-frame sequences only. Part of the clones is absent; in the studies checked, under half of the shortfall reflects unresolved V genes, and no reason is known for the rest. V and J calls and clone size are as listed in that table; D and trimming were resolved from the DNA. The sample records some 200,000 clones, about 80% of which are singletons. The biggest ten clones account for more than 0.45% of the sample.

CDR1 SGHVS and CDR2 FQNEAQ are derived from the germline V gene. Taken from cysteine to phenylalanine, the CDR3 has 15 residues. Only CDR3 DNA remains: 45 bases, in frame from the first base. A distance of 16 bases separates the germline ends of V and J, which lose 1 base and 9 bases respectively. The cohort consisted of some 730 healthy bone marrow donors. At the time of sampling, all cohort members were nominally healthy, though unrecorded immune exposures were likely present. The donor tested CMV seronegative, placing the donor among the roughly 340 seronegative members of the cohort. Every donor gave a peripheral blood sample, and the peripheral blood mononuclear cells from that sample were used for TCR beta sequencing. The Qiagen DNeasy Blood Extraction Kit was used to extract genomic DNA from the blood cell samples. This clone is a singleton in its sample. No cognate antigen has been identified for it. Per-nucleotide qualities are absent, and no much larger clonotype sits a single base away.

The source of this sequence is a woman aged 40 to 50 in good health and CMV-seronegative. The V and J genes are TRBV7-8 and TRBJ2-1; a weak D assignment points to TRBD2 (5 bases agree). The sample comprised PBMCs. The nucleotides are TGTGCCAGCAGCTTAGGGCGGGTAGGAAAAACTGAGCAGTTCTTC. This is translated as CASSLGRVGKTEQFF.